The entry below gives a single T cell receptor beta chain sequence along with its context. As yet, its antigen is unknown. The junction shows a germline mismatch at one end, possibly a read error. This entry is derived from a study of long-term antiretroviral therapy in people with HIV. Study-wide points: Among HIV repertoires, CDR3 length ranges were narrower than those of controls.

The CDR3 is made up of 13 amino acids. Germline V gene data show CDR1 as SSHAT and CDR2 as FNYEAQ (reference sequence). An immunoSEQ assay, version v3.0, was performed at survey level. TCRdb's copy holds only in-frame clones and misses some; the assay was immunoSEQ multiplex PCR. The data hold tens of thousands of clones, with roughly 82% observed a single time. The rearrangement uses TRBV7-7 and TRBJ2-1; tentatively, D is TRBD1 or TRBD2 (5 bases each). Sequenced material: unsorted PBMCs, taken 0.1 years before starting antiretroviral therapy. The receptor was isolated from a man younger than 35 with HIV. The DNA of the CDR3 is TGTGCTAGCAGCTCGGGACCAAACAATGAGCAGTTCTTC. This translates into CASSSGPNNEQFF. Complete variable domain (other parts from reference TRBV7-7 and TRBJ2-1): GAGVSQSPRYKVTKRGQDVTLRCDPISSHATLYWYQQALGQGPEFLTYFNYEAQPDKSGLPSDRFSAERPEGSISTLTIQRTEQRDSAMYRCASSSGPNNEQFFGPGTRLTVL.